This T cell receptor (beta chain) originates from a study of blood T cells in healthy people across ages. The CDR3 is made up of 12 amino acids. CDR1 MDHEN and CDR2 SYDVKM come from the germline V gene. PCR was performed a second time for about 7 to 12 cycles using a sample-barcoded 5' primer and a J-beta primer mix. A template-switch adaptor containing 12 random nucleotides labeled each cDNA molecule. TCRdb processed the 5' RACE reads anew with MiXCR; each CDR3 protein has one entry. In the table there are hundreds of thousands of distinct CDR3 sequences, roughly 50% of which are singletons. The sample taken for sequencing was blood. The chain couples TRBV28 to TRBJ2-5; possible D gene TRBD2, 6 bases. The DNA end lines up better with TRBJ2-7; the J call may be wrong. The source of this sequence is a man aged 25 to 40 in good health. The CDR3 DNA reads as TGTGCCAGCACCATTGGGGGGTACGAGCAGTACTTC. Amino acid sequence: CASTIGGYEQYF.